This T cell receptor beta chain originates from a study of control samples from healthy donors and cancer patients. TCRdb keeps only in-frame clones here, not all; method: immunoSEQ multiplex PCR. The profile shows about 78,000 clones, 70% to 90% of them singletons. Deletions cut 1 base from V and 0 bases from J, with 13 bases between. The CDR3 extends over 17 amino acids. Germline loops: CDR1 SGHTA, CDR2 FQGNSA. The rearrangement links TRBV7-2 to TRBJ2-1; D unclear. What was sequenced was blood. The receptor's source is an older woman in good health. The CDR3 reads CASSLDPVPSSYNEQFF. The CDR3 DNA reads TGTGCCAGCAGCTTAGATCCAGTCCCTAGCTCCTACAATGAGCAGTTCTTC.